These T cell receptor beta chains were read from a single sample in a study of T cell repertoires in cytomegalovirus infection. TCRdb reprocessed the reads via MiXCR and lists one record per CDR3 protein. The table has about 830,000 distinct CDR3 sequences, approximately 30% seen once. For these TCRs, the target antigens are not known. Sequenced here: cultured CD8+ T cells from PBMCs, sampled from culture after CMV antigen stimulation. All receptors derive from a human donor in good health (CMV status not recorded). Some clones in this sample may be carry-over from other donors' samples. CDR3s include the opening cysteine and the closing phenylalanine or tryptophan. D genes are given only for firm matches. The listing skips clone size in some rows; elsewhere it reads once, few, many or a size class.

>TRBJ2-1|NA|NA|TRBV6-5
CASSYSVGLNNEQFF
TGTGCCAGCAGTTACTCAGTGGGGCTCAACAATGAGCAGTTCTTC
>TRBJ2-3|NA|few|TRBV27
CASSLFAGYGAADTQYF
TGTGCCAGCAGTTTATTTGCTGGGTACGGCGCCGCAGATACGCAGTATTTT
>TRBJ2-3|NA|few|TRBV7-9
CASSSPRDEGDTQYF
TGTGCCAGCAGCTCCCCCCGCGATGAAGGGGATACGCAGTATTTT
>TRBJ2-1|NA|NA|TRBV5-3
CASSFGQGGDGEQFF
TGTGCCAGCAGCTTCGGACAGGGAGGGGACGGTGAGCAGTTCTTC
>TRBJ1-5|NA|few|TRBV7-9
CASSLSSVQPQHF
TGTGCCAGCAGCTTATCATCAGTTCAGCCCCAGCATTTT
>TRBJ2-3|TRBD1|few|TRBV6-2/TRBV6-3
CANTPGTELFTDTQYF
TGTGCCAATACCCCCGGGACAGAACTTTTCACAGATACGCAGTATTTT
>TRBJ2-7|NA|NA|TRBV7-6
CASSMDVYEQYF
TGTGCCAGCAGCATGGATGTCTACGAGCAGTACTTC
>TRBJ2-1|TRBD2|NA|TRBV4-1
CASSFPRVGTSGNEQFF
TGCGCCAGCAGCTTTCCTCGGGTCGGGACTAGCGGGAATGAGCAGTTCTTT
>TRBJ2-3|NA|NA|TRBV24-1
CATSKKDSLNQPQYF
TGTGCCACCAGTAAAAAGGACAGCTTGAACCAACCGCAGTATTTT
>TRBJ1-2|NA|NA|TRBV7-3
CASSTYRTAPDNRSYTF
TGTGCCAGCAGCACATATCGGACAGCTCCGGATAATCGTAGCTACACCTTC
>TRBJ1-5|NA|many|TRBV28
CASADNQPQHF
TGTGCCAGTGCTGACAACCAGCCCCAGCATTTT
>TRBJ2-3|NA|many|TRBV12-3/TRBV12-4
CASSFGSGGDTQYF
TGTGCCAGCAGTTTCGGTAGCGGAGGGGATACGCAGTATTTT
>TRBJ2-7|TRBD1|few|TRBV4-2
CASRNPGQGNYEQYF
TGTGCCAGCAGGAACCCGGGACAGGGGAACTACGAGCAGTACTTC
>TRBJ1-4|NA|few|TRBV19
CASSIPGKLFF
TGTGCCAGCTCCATCCCAGGAAAACTGTTTTTT
>TRBJ2-3|TRBD1|few|TRBV6-6
CASSYSEGAPTDTQYF
TGTGCCAGCAGTTACTCAGAGGGGGCGCCCACAGATACGCAGTATTTT
>TRBJ2-1|TRBD1|NA|TRBV4-1
CASSPTGVLPNNEQFF
TGCGCCAGCAGCCCGACAGGGGTCCTCCCCAACAATGAGCAGTTCTTC
>TRBJ1-6|TRBD1|few|TRBV27
CATLQGANSPLHF
TGTGCCACCTTACAGGGGGCGAATTCACCCCTCCACTTT